This T cell receptor (beta chain) comes out of a study of T cell repertoires in aging, cancer and after chemotherapy. The template was genomic DNA from peripheral blood, not RNA. A mixed TRB-A/B primer pool amplified rearranged TRB by multiplex touch-down PCR. TCRdb passed the multiplex PCR reads through MiXCR, listing each CDR3 protein once. This sample yields 7,500 to 10,000 distinct CDR3 sequences, of which around half are seen a single time; 3.5% belongs to the top ten. General study results and limits: In cancer patients, declining TCR diversity with age involved lost richness and lost evenness. In each cancer cohort, median generation probability increased across chemotherapy, suggesting thymic output rebounded.

As regards this clonotype: As yet, its antigen is unknown.

Sequences were obtained from blood. This TCR derives from a human donor with a solid tumor.

The CDR3, as DNA: TGTGCCAGCAGCCAAGAGACGGACACGGTCAAAAAACTGTTTTTT. It is translated as CASSQETDTVKKLFF. The J gene is TRBJ1-4, the V gene TRBV4-2, with D tentatively TRBD1 (5 bases). Germline V gives CDR1 LGHNA, CDR2 YNFKEQ. Trimming stripped 0 bases from V and 9 bases from J, with 14 bases between. The CDR3 extends over 15 amino acids.